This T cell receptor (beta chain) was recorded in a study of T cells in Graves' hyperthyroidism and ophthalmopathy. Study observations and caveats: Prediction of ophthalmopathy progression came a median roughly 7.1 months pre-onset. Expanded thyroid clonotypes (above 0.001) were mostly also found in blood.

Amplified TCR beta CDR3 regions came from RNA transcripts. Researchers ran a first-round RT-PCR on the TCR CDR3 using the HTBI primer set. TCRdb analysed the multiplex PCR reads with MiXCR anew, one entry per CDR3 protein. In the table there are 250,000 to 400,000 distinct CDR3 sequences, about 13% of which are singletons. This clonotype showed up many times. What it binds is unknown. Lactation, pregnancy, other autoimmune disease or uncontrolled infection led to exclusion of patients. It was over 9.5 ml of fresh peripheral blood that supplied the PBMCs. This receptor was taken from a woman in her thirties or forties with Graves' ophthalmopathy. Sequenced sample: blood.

The CDR3 is CASSPLGGRKFGYGYTF. CDR3 DNA sequence: TGTGCCAGCAGTCCCCTGGGGGGGCGTAAGTTCGGCTATGGCTACACCTTC. This chain links TRBV27 with TRBJ1-2; TRBD1 might be the D (6 bases). The CDR3 length is 17 residues. Germline V CDR1 and CDR2: MNHEY, SMNVEV (reference sequence). V was pared by 5 bases and J by 4 bases, with 23 bases between.